Listed here are 16 T cell receptor beta chains from one sample, sequenced in a study of shared clonotypes between healthy human individuals (dated by TCRdb to between 2020 and 2021). To prepare the library, the immunoSEQ multiplex PCR assay was applied. The clones in this table, taken by TCRdb from immuneACCESS, are in-frame only. Not every clone is retained; where verified, under half of the shortfall comes from an unresolved V gene, and the cause of the rest is unknown. This sample is represented by roughly 1 million clones; 65% to 75% of them were singletons. The ten largest clones represent nearly 1.5% of the sample. The specimen was memory CD4+ T cells sorted from blood. The sample's cell subset or site label, decoded: CD45RA-negative fraction. The origin of the receptors is a man younger than 35 in good health.

As to this clone: The sample carries other DNA sequences with the same CDR3. The gene calls are TRBV9 and TRBJ2-5; 11 bases are a match to TRBD2. Unmatched junction bases numbered 2, after V lost 3 bases and J lost 1 base. In germline, CDR1 is SGDLS, CDR2 YYNGEE. The CDR3 totals 15 residues. CDR3: CASSGGTSGQETQYF. CDR3 nucleotides: TGTGCCAGCAGCGGGGGGACTAGCGGCCAAGAGACCCAGTACTTC.

This chain uses TRBV5-1 with TRBJ2-5, with D perhaps being TRBD1 or TRBD2 (7 bases each). The CDR3 has 14 residues. Germline V gene lookup returns CDR1 SGHRS and CDR2 YFSETQ. The V and J ends lost 4 bases and 7 bases respectively, with 17 bases between them. CDR3 amino acids: CASSPGGYRGTQYF. The CDR3 DNA reads as TGCGCCAGCAGCCCCGGGGGGTACAGGGGGACCCAGTACTTC.

The V gene is TRBV7-6, the J gene TRBJ2-2; 11 nucleotides line up with TRBD2. The CDR3 runs 17 residues. Germline V CDR1 and CDR2: SGHVS, FNYEAQ. Losses at the gene ends were 4 bases for V and 4 bases for J; bases not matched to a gene: 8. CDR3 in DNA: TGTGCCAGCAGCTCCACTAGCGGGAGAGGGGGCACCGGGGAGCTGTTTTTT. This codes for CASSSTSGRGGTGELFF.

The genes are TRBV7-9 and TRBJ1-2; D gene ambiguous. Germline-derived CDR1 and CDR2 are SEHNR and FQNEAQ (reference sequence). This CDR3 spans 16 amino acids. V lost 2 bases and J lost 4, with 17 bases in between. The CDR3 nucleotides are TGTGCCAGCAGCTTACCCCCAGTCGCATTGGGCTATGGCTACACCTTC. Its protein product is CASSLPPVALGYGYTF.

The V and J genes are TRBV7-2 and TRBJ1-3; no reliable D call. The germline V gene has CDR1 SGHTA and CDR2 FQGNSA. CDR3 length: 13 residues. V was shortened by 7 bases and J by 4 bases, with 11 bases between the two germline ends. CDR3 sequence (DNA): TGTGCCAGCAAAGGCTGGCGGGGAAACACCATATATTTT. Its protein product is CASKGWRGNTIYF.

The chain couples TRBV7-2 to TRBJ2-1, with 10 bases that match TRBD2. Germline values: CDR1 SGHTA, CDR2 FQGNSA. There are 15 residues in the CDR3. With 5 bases clipped from V and 4 bases from J, the junction kept 5 bases outside the gene matches. The CDR3 sequence: CASSHGLAEYNEQFF. The CDR3 bases are TGTGCCAGCAGCCATGGACTAGCGGAATACAATGAGCAGTTCTTC.

CDR3 coding DNA: TGTGCCTGGAGTGCTGTCGGGGGACTCAATCAGCCCCAGCATTTT. Encoded protein: CAWSAVGGLNQPQHF. This rearrangement joins TRBV30 to TRBJ1-5; tentative D call: TRBD1 (5 bases). V was cut by 1 base and J by 3 bases, with 13 bases left in between. CDR3 size: 15 residues. CDR1 is GTSNPN and CDR2 is SVGIG in the germline V gene (reference sequence).

This rearrangement joins TRBV2 to TRBJ2-7; D not resolved. Germline V lookup: CDR1 SNHLY, CDR2 FYNNEI. Deletions cut 5 bases from V and 5 bases from J, with 7 bases between. The CDR3 runs 11 residues. This CDR3 is CASSFVDEQYF. The CDR3 bases are TGTGCCAGCAGTTTCGTGGACGAGCAGTACTTC. The whole variable domain, filled in from reference TRBV2 and TRBJ2-7, reads EPEVTQTPSHQVTQMGQEVILRCVPISNHLYFYWYRQILGQKVEFLVSFYNNEISEKSEIFDDQFSVERPDGSNFTLKIRSTKLEDSAMYFCASSFVDEQYFGPGTRLTVT.

The V call is TRBV7-9, the J call TRBJ1-2; a weak D match, TRBD1 (6 bases). Germline CDR1 is SEHNR and CDR2 is FQNEAQ (reference sequence). V lost 5 bases to trimming and J lost 7 bases, with 23 bases between them. The CDR3 length is 16 residues. The CDR3 bases are TGTGCCAGCAGCCCGAATCGGGACACCCCTCGTGGTGGCTACACCTTC. It is translated as CASSPNRDTPRGGYTF.

This chain uses TRBV27 with TRBJ1-5; D remains unclear. With 0 bases removed from V and 6 bases from J, the gap between germline ends came to 12 bases. Germline V gene data show CDR1 as MNHEY and CDR2 as SMNVEV (reference sequence). This CDR3 region has 15 residues. The CDR3 coding sequence is TGTGCCAGCAGTTTATCCTGGCCGAAAGGTCAGCCCCAGCATTTT. This gives the protein CASSLSWPKGQPQHF.

This rearrangement joins TRBV28 to TRBJ1-2; 7 positions match TRBD1. Germline V gene lookup returns CDR1 MDHEN and CDR2 SYDVKM. CDR3 length: 14 residues. Unmatched junction bases numbered 4, after V lost 3 bases and J lost 3 bases. As DNA, the CDR3 is TGTGCCAGCAGTTTGAGAGGACAGGACTATGGCTACACCTTC. Translation: CASSLRGQDYGYTF.

V and J are TRBV7-8 and TRBJ2-2; D is perhaps TRBD2 (6 bases). This CDR3 has 15 residues. The germline V gene has CDR1 SGHVS and CDR2 FQNEAQ. The V and J ends lost 2 bases and 2 bases respectively, with 9 bases between them. The CDR3 spells CASSLMGLNTGELFF. The CDR3 DNA sequence: TGTGCCAGCAGCTTAATGGGACTCAACACCGGGGAGCTGTTTTTT. The full variable domain, with the rest looked up from reference TRBV7-8 and TRBJ2-2, is GAGVSQSPRYKVAKRGQDVALRCDPISGHVSLFWYQQALGQGPEFLTYFQNEAQLDKSGLPSDRFFAERPEGSVSTLKIQRTQQEDSAVYLCASSLMGLNTGELFFGEGSRLTVL.

In regard to this clone: At one end the junction does not follow the germline gene, possibly because of a read error. CDR3: CASRGLALNAEAFF. CDR3 in DNA: TGTGCCTCCAGAGGGTTGGCTTTGAACGCTGAAGCTTTCTTT. The genes are TRBV10-3 and TRBJ1-1; D unresolved. Germline V gene sequence: CDR1 ENHRY, CDR2 SYGVKD. The CDR3 contains 14 residues.

The rearrangement uses TRBV5-1 and TRBJ1-3; no definite D call. The V end was cut by 0 bases, the J end by 3 bases, with 7 bases between. Germline CDR1 SGHRS, CDR2 YFSETQ. The CDR3 is 14 amino acids. CDR3 sequence reads: CASSLVGIGNTIYF. CDR3 bases: TGCGCCAGCAGCTTGGTCGGGATTGGAAACACCATATATTTT. The whole variable domain, filled in from reference TRBV5-1 and TRBJ1-3, reads KAGVTQTPRYLIKTRGQQVTLSCSPISGHRSVSWYQQTPGQGLQFLFEYFSETQRNKGNFPGRFSGRQFSNSRSEMNVSTLELGDSALYLCASSLVGIGNTIYFGEGSWLTVV.

V usage is TRBV27 and J usage is TRBJ2-6; D is ambiguous. From germline, CDR1 is MNHEY and CDR2 SMNVEV (reference sequence). This CDR3 contains 17 residues. Trimming left V 4 bases short and J 4 bases short, with 17 bases between. The CDR3 here is CASSSEYLRSGANVLTF. The CDR3 DNA reads TGTGCCAGCAGTTCGGAGTATTTGAGGTCGGGGGCCAACGTCCTGACTTTC. Full variable domain (rest looked up from reference TRBV27 and TRBJ2-6): EAQVTQNPRYLITVTGKKLTVTCSQNMNHEYMSWYRQDPGLGLRQIYYSMNVEVTDKGDVPEGYKVSRKEKRNFPLILESPSPNQTSLYFCASSSEYLRSGANVLTFGAGSRLTVL.

This chain connects TRBV4-3 to TRBJ1-2; 9 bases map to TRBD1. The CDR3 totals 15 residues. After removal of 5 bases from V and 8 bases from J, the junction contained 12 bases not matched to a gene. Per germline, CDR1 LGHNA and CDR2 YSLEER. The CDR3 loop reads CASSIRDRAPGGYTF. The CDR3 nucleotides read TGCGCCAGCAGCATCCGGGACAGGGCGCCGGGAGGCTACACCTTC.